This passage covers 30 T cell receptor beta chains from one sample sequenced in a study of blood T cell repertoires in COVID-19. This table comes from immunoSEQ multiplex PCR, and its TCRdb copy is limited to in-frame clones, with some not included. The table lists 90,000 to 100,000 clones, around nine tenths of them singletons, with about 5% in the top ten. Sequencing was carried out using peripheral blood. Receptors originate from a man in his sixties with COVID-19, enrolled during active disease.

V gene TRBV7-3 combines with J gene TRBJ2-7, with 14 bases aligning to TRBD2. V lost 5 bases and J lost 7; bases outside the gene matches: 1. The CDR3 is 13 amino acids. From germline, CDR1 is SGHTA and CDR2 FQGTGA. The DNA for the CDR3 is TGTGCCAGCAGCAGACTAGCGGGAGGGGAGCAGTACTTC. Translated, it gives CASSRLAGGEQYF.

The chain employs TRBV7-9 and TRBJ1-2; no definite D call. With 2 bases removed from V and 0 bases from J, the gap between germline ends came to 13 bases. Germline loops: CDR1 SEHNR, CDR2 FQNEAQ (reference sequence). This CDR3 region has 16 residues. The chain's CDR3 is CASSLLPKIANYGYTF. DNA of the CDR3: TGTGCCAGCAGCTTACTTCCGAAGATAGCTAACTATGGCTACACCTTC.

This CDR3 reads CASSSNPGDTQYF. DNA for the CDR3: TGTGCCAGCAGCTCTAATCCGGGGGATACGCAGTATTTT. This chain joins TRBV11-2 and TRBJ2-3; perhaps TRBD2 as D (5 bases). The CDR3 loop spans 13 amino acids. The germline V gene encodes CDR1 SGHAT and CDR2 FQNNGV. The V end lost 4 bases, the J end lost 6 bases, and 11 bases lay between the germline ends. Full variable domain (rest looked up from reference TRBV11-2 and TRBJ2-3): EAGVAQSPRYKIIEKRQSVAFWCNPISGHATLYWYQQILGQGPKLLIQFQNNGVVDDSQLPKDRFSAERLKGVDSTLKIQPAKLEDSAVYLCASSSNPGDTQYFGPGTRLTVL.

The J gene is TRBJ2-7, the V gene TRBV9; 8 bases align to TRBD2. This CDR3 contains 15 residues. The V segment lost 0 bases and the J segment 0 bases; nucleotides outside the gene matches: 2. The V gene's germline CDR1 is SGDLS and CDR2 YYNGEE. This chain's CDR3 is CASSVGLASSYEQYF. The CDR3 DNA sequence: TGTGCCAGCAGCGTAGGACTAGCGAGCTCCTACGAGCAGTACTTC.

J is TRBJ2-2 and V is TRBV27; TRBD2 matches 12 bases. Trimming removed 5 bases from V and 6 bases from J; junction bases left unmatched: 10. In germline, CDR1 is MNHEY, CDR2 SMNVEV (reference sequence). The length of the CDR3 is 17 residues. The CDR3 DNA reads as TGTGCCAGCAGTCGACGGACTAGCGGGATAATCGCCGGGGAGCTGTTTTTT. Its protein product is CASSRRTSGIIAGELFF.

The chain has TRBV5-4 and TRBJ1-3; weak D call: TRBD1 (5 bases). V lost 0 bases and J lost 9, with 13 bases in between. This CDR3 region has 14 residues. Germline V gives CDR1 SGHNT, CDR2 YYREEE (reference sequence). The CDR3 DNA reads TGTGCCAGCAGCTTGGACAGAGCTCAGGGCACCATATATTTT. Translating gives CASSLDRAQGTIYF.

The chain recombines TRBV6-2 or TRBV6-3 with TRBJ2-1; no definite D call. CDR1 and CDR2 (germline): MNHEY, SVGEGT. V gave up 1 base and J gave up 7 bases, with 8 bases separating them. This CDR3 region has 13 residues. The CDR3 nucleotides are TGTGCCAGCAGTTACTACAGATCGAATGAGCAGTTCTTC. It specifies CASSYYRSNEQFF.

This clone was picked up one time. V is TRBV5-1 and J is TRBJ2-3, with a weak D call TRBD1 (5 bases). CDR3 size: 13 residues. Trimming removed 0 bases from V and 4 bases from J, with 6 bases in between. Germline V CDR1 and CDR2: SGHRS, YFSETQ. The CDR3 DNA follows: TGCGCCAGCAGCTTGGAAGGGGCAGATACGCAGTATTTT. Translation: CASSLEGADTQYF.

This chain links TRBV24-1 with TRBJ2-1; the match to TRBD1 covers 9 bases. Trimming at V came to 4 bases and at J to 4 bases, leaving 7 bases not matched to a gene. Germline-derived CDR1 and CDR2 are KGHDR and SFDVKD. CDR3 length: 16 residues. CDR3 protein: CATSDTTGTGYNEQFF. The CDR3 coding sequence is TGTGCCACCAGTGACACCACCGGGACAGGGTACAATGAGCAGTTCTTC.

The gene calls are TRBV15 and TRBJ2-7; TRBD1 agrees at 10 bases. The CDR3 has 15 residues. Germline-derived CDR1 and CDR2 are LNHNV and YYDKDF (reference sequence). V was clipped by 0 bases and J by 6 bases; unmatched bases: 5. This CDR3 reads CATSRDPTGGFEQYF. The DNA of the CDR3 is TGTGCCACCAGCAGAGATCCGACAGGGGGCTTCGAGCAGTACTTC. Full variable domain (remainder filled in from reference TRBV15 and TRBJ2-7): DAMVIQNPRYQVTQFGKPVTLSCSQTLNHNVMYWYQQKSSQAPKLLFHYYDKDFNNEADTPDNFQSRRPNTSFCFLDIRSPGLGDTAMYLCATSRDPTGGFEQYFGPGTRLTVT.

This chain connects TRBV24-1 to TRBJ1-1, with D possibly TRBD1 on 5 matching bases. CDR3 length: 14 residues. CDR1 and CDR2 from the germline V gene are KGHDR and SFDVKD. Trimming removed 6 bases at V and 4 bases at J, with 14 bases between. The CDR3 loop is CATSPGGGSTEAFF. CDR3 DNA: TGTGCCACCAGTCCTGGGGGGGGGAGCACTGAAGCTTTCTTT.

This clone was recorded only once. The DNA of the CDR3 is TGTGCCAGCAGCCTCCGGACTAGTGGGACACCAGATACGCAGTATTTT. Protein sequence: CASSLRTSGTPDTQYF. The chain couples TRBV4-2 to TRBJ2-3; TRBD2 is a possible D gene (7 bases). The CDR3 loop spans 16 amino acids. The V end lost 4 bases, the J end lost 4 bases, and 18 bases lay between the germline ends. Germline V gene lookup returns CDR1 LGHNA and CDR2 YNFKEQ.

This clone was seen only once. The gene calls are TRBV9 and TRBJ2-1, with a tentative D call TRBD1 (5 bases). The germline V gene has CDR1 SGDLS and CDR2 YYNGEE. V gave up 1 base and J gave up 7 bases, with 15 bases separating them. There are 15 residues in the CDR3. Written as DNA, the CDR3 is TGTGCCAGCAGCGTAAGACAGAATCACGGGAATGAGCAGTTCTTC. Amino acid sequence: CASSVRQNHGNEQFF. Filled out from reference TRBV9 and TRBJ2-1, the complete variable domain reads DSGVTQTPKHLITATGQRVTLRCSPRSGDLSVYWYQQSLDQGLQFLIQYYNGEERAKGNILERFSAQQFPDLHSELNLSSLELGDSALYFCASSVRQNHGNEQFFGPGTRLTVL.

The J gene is TRBJ2-3, the V gene TRBV7-8; maybe TRBD1 (6 bases). This CDR3 comprises 16 residues. The germline V gene has CDR1 SGHVS and CDR2 FQNEAQ. Trimming removed 1 base from V and 2 bases from J, with 13 bases in between. CDR3 sequence reads: CASSLVTGNPTDTQYF. CDR3 DNA: TGTGCCAGCAGCTTAGTCACAGGGAACCCCACAGATACGCAGTATTTT.

The chain has TRBV19 and TRBJ1-5, with D unresolved. Trimming left V 11 bases short and J 7 bases short, with 21 bases between. CDR3 size: 14 residues. CDR1 LNHDA and CDR2 SQIVND come from the germline V gene (reference sequence). The CDR3 region has the DNA TGTGCCGCTAGTACGGAGGGAGAACGACAGCCCCAGCATTTT. Translating gives CAASTEGERQPQHF.

This clone was detected only a few times. The chain joins TRBV18 to TRBJ2-1; the match to TRBD2 covers 10 bases. J lost 14 bases, V lost 6 bases, and 13 bases had no gene match. Germline V gives CDR1 KGHSH, CDR2 LQKENI. The CDR3 extends over 14 amino acids. CDR3 sequence: CASSLYEREGDKFF. In DNA, the CDR3 is TGTGCCAGCTCCTTGTACGAGCGGGAGGGGGACAAGTTCTTC.

The chain employs TRBV24-1 and TRBJ1-6, with TRBD1 as a possible D gene (6 bases). Germline assignment: CDR1 KGHDR and CDR2 SFDVKD. Trimming cost V 2 bases and J 7 bases, with 14 bases left between them. CDR3 length: 16 residues. The CDR3 DNA reads as TGTGCCACCAGTGATTCCTCCGGGACACTGAATTCACCCCTCCACTTT. This codes for CATSDSSGTLNSPLHF.

This sequence joins TRBV7-2 and TRBJ2-1; 7 bases map to TRBD1. The CDR3 is made up of 15 amino acids. Trimming removed 5 bases from V and 0 bases from J; junction bases left unmatched: 4. Per germline, CDR1 SGHTA and CDR2 FQGNSA. This chain's CDR3 is CASSRRGNSYNEQFF. CDR3 DNA: TGTGCCAGCAGCCGCAGGGGGAACTCCTACAATGAGCAGTTCTTC.

This rearrangement joins TRBV3-1 (or the pseudogene TRBV3-2) to TRBJ2-7; maybe TRBD2 (5 bases). Trimming shortened V by 0 bases and J by 7 bases, and 10 bases separated the two germline ends. This CDR3 has 13 amino acids. Looked up from germline, CDR1 is LGHDT and CDR2 is YNNKEL (reference sequence). The CDR3: CASSQEVGGEQYF. The CDR3 nucleotides read TGTGCCAGCAGCCAAGAGGTAGGAGGAGAGCAGTACTTC.

The chain recombines TRBV28 with TRBJ2-5, with 8 bases identical to TRBD2. The junction had 11 bases not matched to a gene; V was cut back by 8 bases and J by 6 bases. The CDR3 spans 14 residues. The germline V gene has CDR1 MDHEN and CDR2 SYDVKM. In DNA form, the CDR3 reads TGTGCCAGCGGGGCGAGCGGGAGTATAAAGACCCAGTACTTC. This codes for CASGASGSIKTQYF.

CDR3 sequence reads: CASNPSGSSGELFF. The CDR3 DNA reads as TGCGCCAGCAATCCTAGCGGGAGTTCCGGGGAGCTGTTTTTT. This chain joins TRBV10-1 and TRBJ2-2; 10 bases agree with TRBD2. This CDR3 region has 14 residues. J gave up 6 bases and V 7 bases, and 5 bases lay outside the gene matches. Germline values: CDR1 WNHNN, CDR2 SYGVQD (reference sequence).

This chain uses TRBV27 with TRBJ2-5; maybe TRBD2 (6 bases). Germline lookup yields CDR1 MNHEY and CDR2 SMNVEV (reference sequence). CDR3 length equals 14 residues. V was trimmed by 3 bases and J by 4 bases, leaving 12 bases between them. The CDR3 spells CASSFSGRPETQYF. CDR3 DNA sequence: TGTGCCAGCAGTTTTTCAGGGAGGCCAGAGACCCAGTACTTC.

The chain carries TRBV6-6 and TRBJ1-5, with 10 bases lining up with TRBD1. Germline assignment: CDR1 MNHNY and CDR2 SVGAGI (reference sequence). The trim removed 2 bases at V and 5 bases at J, leaving 3 bases unmatched. The CDR3 has 15 residues. The CDR3 sequence: CASSYPGTGDQPQHF. CDR3 nucleotide sequence: TGTGCCAGCAGTTACCCCGGGACAGGGGATCAGCCCCAGCATTTT.

The gene calls are TRBV27 and TRBJ2-7; the match to TRBD1 covers 10 bases. V was clipped by 4 bases and J by 1 base; unmatched bases: 4. The germline V gene encodes CDR1 MNHEY and CDR2 SMNVEV (reference sequence). This CDR3 spans 15 amino acids. For the CDR3, the DNA is TGTGCCAGCAGTTGGGGACAGGGGCTATCCTACGAGCAGTACTTC. Its translation: CASSWGQGLSYEQYF.

The chain links TRBV6-1 to TRBJ1-5; TRBD1 matches 8 bases. Trimming cost V 3 bases and J 15 bases; bases outside gene matches: 10. This CDR3 spans 13 amino acids. Germline assignment: CDR1 MNHNS and CDR2 SASEGT. In DNA form, the CDR3 reads TGTGCCAGCAGTGATTCGGGACAGGACAATGGGCATTTT. It yields the protein CASSDSGQDNGHF.

The chain uses TRBV11-2 and TRBJ1-1; TRBD1 matches 8 bases. J gave up 1 base and V 2 bases, and 9 bases lay outside the gene matches. Per germline, CDR1 SGHAT and CDR2 FQNNGV. The CDR3 length is 17 residues. The CDR3 sequence: CASSLFIGQGPNTEAFF. The CDR3 coding sequence is TGTGCCAGCAGCTTATTTATAGGACAGGGACCGAACACTGAAGCTTTCTTT.

This clone was observed a single time. J is TRBJ1-4 and V is TRBV19; unclear D gene. The V and J ends lost 11 bases and 3 bases respectively, with 19 bases between them. Germline V gives CDR1 LNHDA, CDR2 SQIVND (reference sequence). The CDR3 is 15 residues long. The CDR3 sequence: CAYPTGKRSNEKLFF. The DNA of the CDR3 is TGTGCCTACCCGACGGGTAAACGTTCTAATGAAAAACTGTTTTTT.

This clone appeared a single time. V is TRBV29-1 and J is TRBJ1-3; D unresolved. The CDR3 runs 12 residues. CDR1 and CDR2 (germline): SQVTM, ANQGSEA. Trimming took off 6 bases at V and 0 bases at J, with 6 bases between the two ends. CDR3 sequence reads: CSVLSSGNTIYF. In DNA, the CDR3 is TGCAGCGTACTGTCCTCTGGAAACACCATATATTTT.

The CDR3 reads CASRDRESNQPQHF. The CDR3 bases are TGTGCCAGCAGGGACAGGGAGAGCAATCAGCCCCAGCATTTT. The chain couples TRBV27 to TRBJ1-5; 8 nucleotides line up with TRBD1. V was clipped by 6 bases and J by 1 base; unmatched bases: 2. There are 14 residues in the CDR3. Germline V CDR1 and CDR2: MNHEY, SMNVEV (reference sequence).

The chain links TRBV19 to TRBJ2-2; the D gene is possibly TRBD2 (6 bases). V was pared by 2 bases and J by 5 bases, with 18 bases between. Germline assignment: CDR1 LNHDA and CDR2 SQIVND (reference sequence). The CDR3 contains 17 residues. The chain's CDR3 is CASSIRVRRGGTGELFF. The CDR3, as DNA: TGTGCCAGTAGTATAAGGGTTCGTAGGGGAGGAACCGGGGAGCTGTTTTTT.